Listed here are 19 T cell receptor beta chains from one sample, sequenced in a study of CD8 T cells in ankylosing spondylitis. TCRdb processed the 5' RACE reads anew with MiXCR; each CDR3 protein has one entry. The sample yields some 140,000 distinct CDR3 sequences, 7% to 9% seen once. Sequencing was performed on synovial fluid, either unsorted or a sorted T cell fraction (not recorded which). These receptors all stem from a male donor with ankylosing spondylitis.

This clonotype was picked up a small number of times. V and J are TRBV20-1 and TRBJ2-3; the match to TRBD2 covers 8 bases. V trimming: 5 bases; J trimming: 6 bases; junction bases outside the gene matches: 10. The CDR3 length is 14 residues. Germline V gene lookup returns CDR1 DFQATT and CDR2 SNEGSKA (reference sequence). The CDR3 protein is CSALVREGMDTQYF. The CDR3 DNA follows: TGCAGTGCTTTGGTCCGGGAGGGCATGGATACGCAGTATTTT.

This clonotype was picked up a small number of times. The CDR3 reads CSAKSSQGINTEAFF. As DNA, the CDR3 is TGCAGTGCGAAATCTTCACAGGGGATTAACACTGAAGCTTTCTTT. This rearrangement joins TRBV20-1 to TRBJ1-1, with 7 nucleotides matching TRBD1. Germline CDR1 reads DFQATT; CDR2 reads SNEGSKA (reference sequence). The J segment lost 2 bases and the V segment lost 6 bases, leaving 12 bases of the junction unmatched. This CDR3 spans 15 amino acids.

This clonotype was counted at least ten times. The genes are TRBV29-1 and TRBJ2-5; perhaps D is TRBD1 or TRBD2 (6 bases each). There are 13 residues in the CDR3. The germline gives CDR1 SQVTM, CDR2 ANQGSEA. The V end lost 0 bases, the J end lost 4 bases, and 9 bases lay between the germline ends. For the CDR3, the DNA is TGCAGCGTTGAAGAGGGGGGCGGAGAGACCCAGTACTTC. Translated: CSVEEGGGETQYF. The whole variable domain, remainder taken from reference TRBV29-1 and TRBJ2-5, is SAVISQKPSRDICQRGTSLTIQCQVDSQVTMMFWYRQQPGQSLTLIATANQGSEATYESGFVIDKFPISRPNLTFSTLTVSNMSPEDSSIYLCSVEEGGGETQYFGPGTRLLVL.

This clonotype was seen ten or more times. J is TRBJ2-7 and V is TRBV5-5, with TRBD2 matching 9 bases. V shed 4 bases and J 2 bases; nucleotides not matched to a gene: 7. The germline V gene encodes CDR1 SGHKS and CDR2 YYEKEE (reference sequence). The CDR3 sequence is 15 residues long. The CDR3: CASSRVGTSTYEQYF. CDR3 coding DNA: TGTGCCAGCAGCCGGGTGGGGACTAGCACCTACGAGCAGTACTTC.

Ten or more counts support this clonotype. The J gene is TRBJ1-6, the V gene TRBV5-1; D gene unclear. Germline V gene data show CDR1 as SGHRS and CDR2 as YFSETQ. The length of the CDR3 is 14 residues. V gave up 2 bases and J gave up 8 bases, with 11 bases separating them. The CDR3: CASSLQNLDSPLHF. CDR3 DNA sequence: TGCGCCAGCAGCTTACAAAATTTGGATTCACCCCTCCACTTT.

This clonotype showed up just a few times. J is TRBJ2-6 and V is TRBV20-1; the D gene is possibly TRBD1 (6 bases). The germline V gene encodes CDR1 DFQATT and CDR2 SNEGSKA (reference sequence). Trimming shortened V by 4 bases and J by 3 bases, and 10 bases separated the two germline ends. The CDR3 consists of 14 residues. CDR3 DNA: TGCAGTGCTACACAGGGTTTTGGGGCCAACGTCCTGACTTTC. Protein: CSATQGFGANVLTF.

The chain joins TRBV28 to TRBJ1-4; no clear D. Germline CDR1 is MDHEN and CDR2 is SYDVKM. This CDR3 has 16 residues. V was clipped by 7 bases and J by 0 bases, with 15 bases between them. CDR3 coding DNA: TGTGCCAGCAAGGAATACATGTGGGCAACTAATGAAAAACTGTTTTTT. Translation gives CASKEYMWATNEKLFF.

The chain employs TRBV30 and TRBJ2-5; D is unclear. Per the germline V gene, CDR1 is GTSNPN and CDR2 is SVGIG (reference sequence). Trimming cost V 2 bases and J 5 bases, with 6 bases left between them. The CDR3 has 11 amino acids. In DNA, the CDR3 is TGTGCCTGGAGTAGAAGTGAGACCCAGTACTTC. This codes for CAWSRSETQYF.

This clonotype was picked up many times. The chain carries TRBV20-1 and TRBJ2-6; D is ambiguous. The length of the CDR3 is 13 residues. Trimming cost V 6 bases and J 2 bases, with 8 bases left between them. The germline CDR1 and CDR2 sequences are DFQATT and SNEGSKA (reference sequence). CDR3 protein: CSATGPGANVLTF. The CDR3 region has the DNA TGCAGTGCCACCGGGCCTGGGGCCAACGTCCTGACTTTC.

In this sample, this clonotype turned up a few times. This chain joins TRBV14 and TRBJ2-1; D may be TRBD1 (6 bases). This CDR3 comprises 13 residues. V lost 1 base and J lost 8, with 9 bases in between. Germline V gene lookup returns CDR1 SGHDN and CDR2 FVKESK. The DNA of the CDR3 is TGTGCCAGCAGCCAAGTTCAGGGGCATGAGCAGTTCTTC. This sequence encodes CASSQVQGHEQFF.

This clonotype came up a few times. The V gene is TRBV20-1, the J gene TRBJ2-2; D gene ambiguous. Germline V lookup: CDR1 DFQATT, CDR2 SNEGSKA (reference sequence). The V end lost 4 bases, the J end lost 4 bases, and 13 bases lay between the germline ends. The CDR3 consists of 14 residues. The CDR3 nucleotides read TGCAGTGCTAAACCACCGGGCTTCACCGGGGAGCTGTTTTTT. The encoded protein is CSAKPPGFTGELFF.

The chain's CDR3 is CASTRWAESYNEQFF. As DNA, the CDR3 is TGTGCCAGCACCCGGTGGGCAGAATCCTACAATGAGCAGTTCTTC. The rearrangement links TRBV2 to TRBJ2-1, with D unclear. CDR3 length equals 15 residues. Between the trimmed V and J ends, which lost 7 bases and 1 base, there was a span of 14 bases. Germline CDR1 is SNHLY and CDR2 is FYNNEI.

This chain joins TRBV7-9 and TRBJ2-7, with D possibly being TRBD2 (7 bases). The germline CDR1 and CDR2 sequences are SEHNR and FQNEAQ (reference sequence). This CDR3 region has 14 residues. With 4 bases removed from V and 4 bases from J, the gap between germline ends came to 14 bases. The CDR3 reads CASSYLEGGYEQYF. CDR3 nucleotides: TGTGCCAGCAGCTACCTGGAGGGGGGGTACGAGCAGTACTTC. Looking up the rest from reference TRBV7-9 and TRBJ2-7 gives the full variable domain: DTGVSQNPRHKITKRGQNVTFRCDPISEHNRLYWYRQTLGQGPEFLTYFQNEAQLEKSRLLSDRFSAERPKGSFSTLEIQRTEQGDSAMYLCASSYLEGGYEQYFGPGTRLTVT.

This clonotype came up a few times. The chain is built from TRBV10-3 and TRBJ2-5; D possibly matches TRBD1 or TRBD2 (5 bases each). Trimming removed 4 bases from V and 5 bases from J, with 11 bases in between. The V gene's germline CDR1 is ENHRY and CDR2 SYGVKD. The CDR3 runs to 13 residues. The CDR3 loop is CAISVSGTETQYF. For the CDR3, the DNA is TGTGCCATCAGTGTTTCTGGGACGGAGACCCAGTACTTC.

This clonotype showed up many times. The genes are TRBV28 and TRBJ2-7; 8 bases match TRBD2. The CDR3 is made up of 15 amino acids. Germline assignment: CDR1 MDHEN and CDR2 SYDVKM. The junction had 12 bases not matched to a gene; V was cut back by 4 bases and J by 7 bases. CDR3 bases: TGTGCCAGCAGTTCCCCAACGGGAGGGGCTGGGGAGCAGTACTTC. It yields the protein CASSSPTGGAGEQYF.

This chain connects TRBV20-1 to TRBJ2-1, with a weak D call TRBD1 (6 bases). The CDR3 length is 14 residues. Looked up from germline, CDR1 is DFQATT and CDR2 is SNEGSKA (reference sequence). The V gene lost 0 bases and the J gene lost 8 bases, with 14 bases spanning the gap. Here the CDR3 reads CSARERGEGDEQFF. For the CDR3, the DNA is TGCAGTGCTAGAGAACGGGGAGAGGGGGATGAGCAGTTCTTC.

This clonotype was seen a handful of times. The J gene is TRBJ1-2, the V gene TRBV7-2; TRBD1 matches 7 bases. Per the germline V gene, CDR1 is SGHTA and CDR2 is FQGNSA. V gave up 5 bases and J gave up 3 bases; unmatched junction bases: 12. The CDR3 contains 16 residues. As DNA, the CDR3 is TGTGCCAGCAGCCTAGGCTGGGGACAGACCTACTATGGCTACACCTTC. Translated: CASSLGWGQTYYGYTF.

The chain couples TRBV7-9 to TRBJ2-1; 7 positions agree with TRBD2. Germline loops: CDR1 SEHNR, CDR2 FQNEAQ (reference sequence). This CDR3 is 15 amino acids long. V was pared by 2 bases and J by 2 bases, with 3 bases of the junction left unmatched. The CDR3 reads CASSLWAGAYNEQFF. For the CDR3, the DNA is TGTGCCAGCAGCTTATGGGCGGGAGCCTACAATGAGCAGTTCTTC.

The chain uses TRBV2 and TRBJ1-4, with D hard to call. The ends were cut back, 3 bases at V and 11 bases at J, with 13 bases in the middle. The CDR3 has 13 amino acids. The germline V gene encodes CDR1 SNHLY and CDR2 FYNNEI. The CDR3 nucleotides read TGTGCCAGCAGTGAGGCCTATAAGTCGAAACTGTTTTTT. It encodes CASSEAYKSKLFF.